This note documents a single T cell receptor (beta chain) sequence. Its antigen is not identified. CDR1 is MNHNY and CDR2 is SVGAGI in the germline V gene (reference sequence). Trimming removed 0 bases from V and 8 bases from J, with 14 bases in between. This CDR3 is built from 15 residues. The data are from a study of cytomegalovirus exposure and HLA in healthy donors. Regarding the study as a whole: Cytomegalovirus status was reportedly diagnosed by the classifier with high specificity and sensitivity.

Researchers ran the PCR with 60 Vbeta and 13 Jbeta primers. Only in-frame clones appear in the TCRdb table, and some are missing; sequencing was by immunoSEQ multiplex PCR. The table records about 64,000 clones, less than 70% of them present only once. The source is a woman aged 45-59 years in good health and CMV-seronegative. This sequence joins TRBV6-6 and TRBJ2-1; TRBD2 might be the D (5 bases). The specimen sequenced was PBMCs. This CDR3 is CASSYSRASWDEQFF. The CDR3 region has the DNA TGTGCCAGCAGTTACTCGAGGGCGTCGTGGGATGAGCAGTTCTTC.